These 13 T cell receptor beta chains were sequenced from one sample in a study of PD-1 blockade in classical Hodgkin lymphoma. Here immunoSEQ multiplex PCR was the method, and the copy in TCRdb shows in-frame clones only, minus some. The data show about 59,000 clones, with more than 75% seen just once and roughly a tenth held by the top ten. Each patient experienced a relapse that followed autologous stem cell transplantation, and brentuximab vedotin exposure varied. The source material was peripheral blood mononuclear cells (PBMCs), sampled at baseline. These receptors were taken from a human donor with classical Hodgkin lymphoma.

The CDR3 protein is CASSIGLAGYEQYF. The CDR3 coding sequence is TGTGCCAGTAGTATAGGACTAGCTGGGTACGAGCAGTACTTC. The rearrangement links TRBV19 to TRBJ2-7; 7 nucleotides match TRBD2. Germline V gene sequence: CDR1 LNHDA, CDR2 SQIVND (reference sequence). This CDR3 comprises 14 residues. After removal of 1 base from V and 4 bases from J, the junction contained 4 bases not matched to a gene.

CDR3 DNA sequence: TGTGCCAGCAGTTACCTCCCCAGTCCTAGCAATCAGCCCCAGCATTTT. Protein product: CASSYLPSPSNQPQHF. The chain couples TRBV6-5 to TRBJ1-5; D is unresolved. This CDR3 has 16 residues. Germline values: CDR1 MNHEY, CDR2 SVGAGI. V was clipped by 2 bases and J by 0 bases, with 11 bases between them.

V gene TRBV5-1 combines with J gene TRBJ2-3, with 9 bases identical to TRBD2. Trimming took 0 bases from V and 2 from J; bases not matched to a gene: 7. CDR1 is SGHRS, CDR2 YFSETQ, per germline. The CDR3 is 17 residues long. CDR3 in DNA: TGCGCCAGCAGCTTGGGGTTAGCGGGGGCGACCACAGATACGCAGTATTTT. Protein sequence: CASSLGLAGATTDTQYF.

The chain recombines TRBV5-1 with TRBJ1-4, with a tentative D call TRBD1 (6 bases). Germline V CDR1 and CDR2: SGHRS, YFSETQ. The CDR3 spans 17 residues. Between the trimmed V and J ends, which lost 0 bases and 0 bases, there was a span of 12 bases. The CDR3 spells CASSLVGQGATNEKLFF. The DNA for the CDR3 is TGCGCCAGCAGCTTGGTGGGACAAGGAGCAACTAATGAAAAACTGTTTTTT.

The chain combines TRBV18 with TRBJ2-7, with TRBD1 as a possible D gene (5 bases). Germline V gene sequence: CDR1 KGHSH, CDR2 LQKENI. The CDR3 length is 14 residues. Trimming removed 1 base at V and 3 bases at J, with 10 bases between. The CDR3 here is CASSPQGLVYEQYF. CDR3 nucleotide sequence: TGTGCCAGCTCACCACAGGGGTTGGTCTACGAGCAGTACTTC.

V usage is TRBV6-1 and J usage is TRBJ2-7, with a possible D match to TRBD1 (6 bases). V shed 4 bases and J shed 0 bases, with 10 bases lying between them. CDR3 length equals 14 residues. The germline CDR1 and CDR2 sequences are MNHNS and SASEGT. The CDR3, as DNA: TGTGCCAGCAGTGTCCAGGGGATCTCCTACGAGCAGTACTTC. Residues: CASSVQGISYEQYF.

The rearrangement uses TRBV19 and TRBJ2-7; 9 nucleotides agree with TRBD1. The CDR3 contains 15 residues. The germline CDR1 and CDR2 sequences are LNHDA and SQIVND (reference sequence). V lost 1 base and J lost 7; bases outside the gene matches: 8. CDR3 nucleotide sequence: TGTGCCAGTAGTATAGTCCCAGGACAGGGGAAAGAGCAGTACTTC. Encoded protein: CASSIVPGQGKEQYF.

This chain's CDR3 is CASTTTHQGFSYNSPLHF. The CDR3 coding sequence is TGTGCCAGTACCACGACCCACCAAGGATTCTCCTATAATTCACCCCTCCACTTT. The chain uses TRBV19 and TRBJ1-6, with unresolved D. From germline, CDR1 is LNHDA and CDR2 SQIVND (reference sequence). The CDR3 spans 18 residues. V gave up 7 bases and J gave up 0 bases, with 19 bases separating them.

The CDR3 here is CASSEGTAQETQYF. The DNA of the CDR3 is TGTGCCAGCAGTGAAGGGACAGCCCAAGAGACCCAGTACTTC. The V call is TRBV25-1, the J call TRBJ2-5; 7 bases agree with TRBD1. This CDR3 has 14 amino acids. Unmatched junction bases numbered 1, after V lost 2 bases and J lost 1 base. The V gene's germline CDR1 is MGHDK and CDR2 SYGVNS.

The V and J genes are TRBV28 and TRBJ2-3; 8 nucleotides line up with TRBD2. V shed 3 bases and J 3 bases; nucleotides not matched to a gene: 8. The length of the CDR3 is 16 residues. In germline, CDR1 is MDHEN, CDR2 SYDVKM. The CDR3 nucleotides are TGTGCCAGCAGTTTTGGAAGCGGGAGCTCTACAGATACGCAGTATTTT. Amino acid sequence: CASSFGSGSSTDTQYF.

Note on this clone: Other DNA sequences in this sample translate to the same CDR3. The DNA for the CDR3 is TGTGCCAGCAGGGGACAGGGTGGCAATCAGCCCCAGCATTTT. Translating gives CASRGQGGNQPQHF. This chain links TRBV28 with TRBJ1-5, with 9 bases aligning to TRBD1. The CDR3 runs to 14 residues. Per the germline V gene, CDR1 is MDHEN and CDR2 is SYDVKM. Trimming took 6 bases from V and 2 from J; bases not matched to a gene: 2.

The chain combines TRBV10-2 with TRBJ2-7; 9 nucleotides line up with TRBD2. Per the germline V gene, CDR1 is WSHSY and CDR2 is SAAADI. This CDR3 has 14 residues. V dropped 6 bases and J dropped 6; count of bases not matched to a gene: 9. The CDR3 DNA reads TGCGCCAGCAGAGGGGGCGGGAGGGCCCTCGAGCAGTACTTC. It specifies CASRGGGRALEQYF.

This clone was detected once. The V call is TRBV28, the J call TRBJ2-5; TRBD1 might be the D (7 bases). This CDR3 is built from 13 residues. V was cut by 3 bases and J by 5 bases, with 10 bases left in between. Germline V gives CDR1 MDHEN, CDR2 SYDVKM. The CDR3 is CASSLPGGETQYF. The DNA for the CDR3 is TGTGCCAGCAGTTTGCCAGGGGGGGAGACCCAGTACTTC.